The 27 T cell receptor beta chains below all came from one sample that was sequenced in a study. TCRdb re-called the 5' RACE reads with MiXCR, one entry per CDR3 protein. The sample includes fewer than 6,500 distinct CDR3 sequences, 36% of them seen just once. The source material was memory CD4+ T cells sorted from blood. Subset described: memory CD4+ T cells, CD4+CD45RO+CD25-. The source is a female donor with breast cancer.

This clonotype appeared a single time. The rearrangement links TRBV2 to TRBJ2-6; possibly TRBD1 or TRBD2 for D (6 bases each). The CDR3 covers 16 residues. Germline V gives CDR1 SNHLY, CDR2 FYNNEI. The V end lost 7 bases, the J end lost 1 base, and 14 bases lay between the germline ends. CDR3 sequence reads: CASTWQGRSGANVLTF. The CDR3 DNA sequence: TGTGCCAGCACTTGGCAGGGGAGGTCTGGGGCCAACGTCCTGACTTTC. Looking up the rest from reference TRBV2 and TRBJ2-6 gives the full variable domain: EPEVTQTPSHQVTQMGQEVILRCVPISNHLYFYWYRQILGQKVEFLVSFYNNEISEKSEIFDDQFSVERPDGSNFTLKIRSTKLEDSAMYFCASTWQGRSGANVLTFGAGSRLTVL.

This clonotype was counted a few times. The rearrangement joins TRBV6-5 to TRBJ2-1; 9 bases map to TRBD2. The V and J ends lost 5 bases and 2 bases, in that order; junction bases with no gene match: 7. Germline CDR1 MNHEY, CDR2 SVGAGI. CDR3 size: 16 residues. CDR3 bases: TGTGCCAGCAGTCCCCGTGGCGGGAGGGCCTACAATGAGCAGTTCTTC. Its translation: CASSPRGGRAYNEQFF.

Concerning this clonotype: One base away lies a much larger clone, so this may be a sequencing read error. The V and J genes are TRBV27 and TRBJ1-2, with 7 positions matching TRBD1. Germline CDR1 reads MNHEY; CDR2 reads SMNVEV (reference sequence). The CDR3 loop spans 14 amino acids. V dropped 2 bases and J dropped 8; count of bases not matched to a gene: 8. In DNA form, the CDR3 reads TGTGCCAGCAGTTTACTCGGTGAGGGGGCGGGCTACACCTTC. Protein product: CASSLLGEGAGYTF.

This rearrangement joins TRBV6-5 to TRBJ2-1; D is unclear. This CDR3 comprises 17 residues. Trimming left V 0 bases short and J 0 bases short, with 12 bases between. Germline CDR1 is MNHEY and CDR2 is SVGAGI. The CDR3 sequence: CASSYSIGYSSYNEQFF. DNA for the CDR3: TGTGCCAGCAGTTACTCGATAGGGTATAGCTCCTACAATGAGCAGTTCTTC.

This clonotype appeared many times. Here the CDR3 reads CASSLDGGRDDQPQHF. The CDR3, as DNA: TGTGCCAGCAGCTTAGACGGGGGGCGAGACGATCAGCCCCAGCATTTT. The V gene is TRBV11-3, the J gene TRBJ1-5; TRBD1 might be the D (6 bases). This CDR3 is 16 amino acids long. Trimming removed 0 bases from V and 5 bases from J, with 14 bases in between. Germline loops: CDR1 SGHNT, CDR2 YENEEA. Full variable domain (remainder filled in from reference TRBV11-3 and TRBJ1-5): EAGVVQSPRYKIIEKKQPVAFWCNPISGHNTLYWYLQNLGQGPELLIRYENEEAVDDSQLPKDRFSAERLKGVDSTLKIQPAELGDSAVYLCASSLDGGRDDQPQHFGDGTRLSIL.

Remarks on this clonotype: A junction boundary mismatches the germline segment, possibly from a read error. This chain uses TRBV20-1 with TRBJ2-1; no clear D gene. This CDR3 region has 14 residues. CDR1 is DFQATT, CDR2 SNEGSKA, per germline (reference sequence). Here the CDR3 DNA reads TGCAGTGCTCTCGACCCCCTTTCCTACACTGAGCAGTTCTTC. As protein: CSALDPLSYTEQFF.

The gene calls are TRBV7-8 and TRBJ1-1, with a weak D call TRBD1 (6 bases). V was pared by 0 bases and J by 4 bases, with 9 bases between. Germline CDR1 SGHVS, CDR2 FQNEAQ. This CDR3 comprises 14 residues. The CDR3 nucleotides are TGTGCCAGCAGCTTAGCTGGCAGGGGCACTGAAGCTTTCTTT. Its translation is CASSLAGRGTEAFF.

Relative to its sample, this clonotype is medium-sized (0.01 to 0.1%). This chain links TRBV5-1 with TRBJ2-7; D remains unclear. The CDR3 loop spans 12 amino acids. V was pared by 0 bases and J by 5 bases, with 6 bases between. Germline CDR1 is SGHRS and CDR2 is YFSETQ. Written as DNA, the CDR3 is TGCGCCAGCAGCTTGGCCGATCACGAGCAGTACTTC. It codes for CASSLADHEQYF.

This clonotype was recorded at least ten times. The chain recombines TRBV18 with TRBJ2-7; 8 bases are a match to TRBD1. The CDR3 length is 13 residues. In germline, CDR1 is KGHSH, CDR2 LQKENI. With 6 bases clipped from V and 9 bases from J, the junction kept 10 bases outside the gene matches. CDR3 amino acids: CASSPGTGIRQYF. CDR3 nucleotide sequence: TGTGCCAGCTCCCCCGGGACAGGTATTAGGCAGTACTTC.

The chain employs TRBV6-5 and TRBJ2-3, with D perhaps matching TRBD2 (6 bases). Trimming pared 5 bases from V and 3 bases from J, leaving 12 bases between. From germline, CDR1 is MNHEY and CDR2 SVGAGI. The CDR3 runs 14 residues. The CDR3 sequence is CASSRTNLTDTQYF. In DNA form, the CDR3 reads TGTGCCAGCAGTCGGACTAACTTGACAGATACGCAGTATTTT.

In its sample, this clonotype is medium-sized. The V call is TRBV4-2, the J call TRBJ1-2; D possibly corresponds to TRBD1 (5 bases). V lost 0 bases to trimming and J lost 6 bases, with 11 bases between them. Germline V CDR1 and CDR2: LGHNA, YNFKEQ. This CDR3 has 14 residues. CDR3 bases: TGTGCCAGCAGCCAAGATCGGAGGGGCAATGGCTACACCTTC. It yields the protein CASSQDRRGNGYTF.

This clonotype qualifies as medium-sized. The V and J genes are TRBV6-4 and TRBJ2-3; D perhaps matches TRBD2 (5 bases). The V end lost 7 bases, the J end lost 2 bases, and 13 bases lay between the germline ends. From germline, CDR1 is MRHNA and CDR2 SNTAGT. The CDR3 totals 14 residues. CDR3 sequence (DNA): TGTGCCAGCACTTTCCTAGCTACCACAGATACGCAGTATTTT. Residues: CASTFLATTDTQYF.

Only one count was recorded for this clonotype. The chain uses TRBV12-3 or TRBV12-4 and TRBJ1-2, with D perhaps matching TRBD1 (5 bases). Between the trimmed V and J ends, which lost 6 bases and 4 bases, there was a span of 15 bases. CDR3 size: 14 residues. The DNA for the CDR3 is TGTGCCAGCAGCCCGGGAGAAAGGGGCTATGGCTACACCTTC. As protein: CASSPGERGYGYTF.

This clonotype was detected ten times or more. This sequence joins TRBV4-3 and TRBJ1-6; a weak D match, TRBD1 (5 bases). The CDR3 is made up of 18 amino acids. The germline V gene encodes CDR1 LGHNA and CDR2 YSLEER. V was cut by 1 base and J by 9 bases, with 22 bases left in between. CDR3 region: CASSQGGGIRGFVSPLHF. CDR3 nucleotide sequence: TGCGCCAGCAGCCAAGGCGGGGGGATCCGGGGGTTCGTTTCACCCCTCCACTTT.

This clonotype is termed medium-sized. The chain's CDR3 is CASSSWTSGTLTDTQYF. CDR3 bases: TGTGCCAGCAGCTCCTGGACTAGCGGAACCCTCACAGATACGCAGTATTTT. This sequence joins TRBV9 and TRBJ2-3, with 10 bases matching TRBD2. Germline trimming cut 4 bases from V and 2 bases from J; bases unmatched to any gene: 10. This CDR3 is 17 amino acids long. Germline V gene lookup returns CDR1 SGDLS and CDR2 YYNGEE.

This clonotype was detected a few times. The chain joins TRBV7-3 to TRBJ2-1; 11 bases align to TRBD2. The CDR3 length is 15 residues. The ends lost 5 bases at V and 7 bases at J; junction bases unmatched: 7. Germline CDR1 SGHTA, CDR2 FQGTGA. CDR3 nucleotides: TGTGCCAGCAGCACCCTAGCGGGAGGTTTTAATGAGCAGTTCTTC. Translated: CASSTLAGGFNEQFF.

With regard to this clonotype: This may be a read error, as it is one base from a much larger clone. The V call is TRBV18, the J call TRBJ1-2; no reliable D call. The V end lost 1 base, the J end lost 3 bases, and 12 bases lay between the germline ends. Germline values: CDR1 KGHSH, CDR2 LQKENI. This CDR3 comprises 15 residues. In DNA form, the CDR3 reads TGTGCCAGCTCACCACGTCAGGAGAGGGACTATGGCTACACCTTC. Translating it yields CASSPRQERDYGYTF.

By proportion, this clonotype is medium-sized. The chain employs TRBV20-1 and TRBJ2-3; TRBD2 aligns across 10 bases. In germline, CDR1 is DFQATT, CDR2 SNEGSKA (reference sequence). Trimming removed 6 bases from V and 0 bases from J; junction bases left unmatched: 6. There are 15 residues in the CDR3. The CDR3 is CSAPGLAVSTDTQYF. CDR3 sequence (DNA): TGCAGTGCCCCAGGACTAGCGGTGAGCACAGATACGCAGTATTTT.

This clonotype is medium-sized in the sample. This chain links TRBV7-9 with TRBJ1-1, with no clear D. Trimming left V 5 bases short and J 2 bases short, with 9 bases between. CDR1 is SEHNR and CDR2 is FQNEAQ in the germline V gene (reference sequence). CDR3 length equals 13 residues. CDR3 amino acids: CASSLGINTEAFF. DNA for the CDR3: TGTGCCAGCAGCCTCGGGATAAACACTGAAGCTTTCTTT.

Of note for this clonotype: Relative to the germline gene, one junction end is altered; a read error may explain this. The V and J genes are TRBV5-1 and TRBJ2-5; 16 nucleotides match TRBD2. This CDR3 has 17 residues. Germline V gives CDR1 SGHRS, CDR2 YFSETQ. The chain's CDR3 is CAISFSGLAGGPETQYF. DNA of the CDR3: TGCGCCATCAGCTTTTCGGGACTAGCGGGAGGGCCAGAGACCCAGTACTTC.

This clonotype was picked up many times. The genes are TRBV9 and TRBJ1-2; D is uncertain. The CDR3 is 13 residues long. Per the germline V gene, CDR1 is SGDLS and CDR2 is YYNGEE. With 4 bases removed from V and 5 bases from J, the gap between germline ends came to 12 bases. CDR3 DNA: TGTGCCAGCAGCTCAGGCGAGGGTTATGGCTACACCTTC. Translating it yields CASSSGEGYGYTF.

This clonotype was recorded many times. CDR3 protein: CSVEDLPADTQYF. For the CDR3, the DNA is TGCAGCGTTGAAGATCTCCCAGCGGATACGCAGTATTTT. V gene TRBV29-1 combines with J gene TRBJ2-3, with unresolved D. Germline loops: CDR1 SQVTM, CDR2 ANQGSEA. V lost 0 bases and J lost 6, with 10 bases in between. The CDR3 extends over 13 amino acids.

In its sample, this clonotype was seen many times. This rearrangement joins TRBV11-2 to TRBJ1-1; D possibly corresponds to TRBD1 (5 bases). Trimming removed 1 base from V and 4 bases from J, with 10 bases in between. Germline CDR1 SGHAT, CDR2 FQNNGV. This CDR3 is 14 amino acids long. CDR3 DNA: TGTGCCAGCAGCTTAGTGGGGCGGGTCACTGAAGCTTTCTTT. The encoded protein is CASSLVGRVTEAFF.

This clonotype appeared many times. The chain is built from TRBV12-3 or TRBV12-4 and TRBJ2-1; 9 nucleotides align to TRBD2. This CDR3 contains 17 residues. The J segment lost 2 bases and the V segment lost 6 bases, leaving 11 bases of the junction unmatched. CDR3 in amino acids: CASRARLGLAAYNEQFF. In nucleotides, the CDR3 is TGTGCCAGCAGGGCCCGCCTGGGACTAGCAGCCTACAATGAGCAGTTCTTC.

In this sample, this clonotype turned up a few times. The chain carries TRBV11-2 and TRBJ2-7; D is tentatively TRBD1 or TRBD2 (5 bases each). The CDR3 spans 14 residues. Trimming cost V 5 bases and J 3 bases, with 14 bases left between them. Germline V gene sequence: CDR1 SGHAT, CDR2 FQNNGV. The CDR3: CASSVRRGFYEQYF. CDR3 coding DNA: TGTGCCAGCAGCGTCCGCCGGGGCTTCTACGAGCAGTACTTC.

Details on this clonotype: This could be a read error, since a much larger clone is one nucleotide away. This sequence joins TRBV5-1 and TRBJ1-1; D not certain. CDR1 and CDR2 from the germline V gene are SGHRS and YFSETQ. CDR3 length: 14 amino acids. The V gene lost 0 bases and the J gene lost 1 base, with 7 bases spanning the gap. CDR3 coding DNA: TGCGCCAGCAGCTTGGCCCCAGGGAACACTGAAGCTTTCTTT. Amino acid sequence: CASSLAPGNTEAFF.

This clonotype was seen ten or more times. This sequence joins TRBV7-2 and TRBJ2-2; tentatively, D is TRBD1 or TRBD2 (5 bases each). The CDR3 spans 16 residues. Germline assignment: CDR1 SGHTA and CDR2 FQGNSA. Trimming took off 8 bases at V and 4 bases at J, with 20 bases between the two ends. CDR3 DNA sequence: TGTGCCAGCGGCTCCTTCCGGTCGGGGCTCACCGGGGAGCTGTTTTTT. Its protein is CASGSFRSGLTGELFF.